This is a list of T cell receptor beta chains from one sample in a study of graft-versus-host responses after intestinal transplantation. Method: immunoSEQ multiplex PCR; TCRdb's copy keeps in-frame clones and lacks some. The sample holds approximately 14,000 clones; 25% to 30% are singletons and the top ten take around 4%. The sequencing used alloreactive CD4+ T cells from a mixed lymphocyte reaction culture, collected before intestinal transplant. Receptors originate from a human patient who received an intestinal transplant. The CDR3 runs from the conserved cysteine through the conserved F or W. Each record gives: J gene, D gene, V gene, clone size, CDR3 DNA, CDR3 protein. D genes are given only for firm matches. Where a row states a size, it is once, few, many or the class of an expanded clone; other rows omit it.

J gene: TRBJ2-5; D gene: TRBD2; V gene: TRBV4-2; clone size: few; CDR3 DNA: TGTGCCAGCAGCCCCTTCGGAGTAGCGGGGAACCAAGAGACCCAGTACTTC; CDR3 protein: CASSPFGVAGNQETQYF
J gene: TRBJ1-5; D gene: TRBD1; V gene: TRBV27; clone size: -; CDR3 DNA: TGTGCCAGCAGTCGCATGACCTCACAGGGGAGCAATCAGCCCCAGCATTTT; CDR3 protein: CASSRMTSQGSNQPQHF
J gene: TRBJ2-1; D gene: -; V gene: TRBV4-1; clone size: -; CDR3 DNA: TGTGCCAGCAGCCAAGTAGGCGGGGAATCACATGAGCAGTTCTTC; CDR3 protein: CASSQVGGESHEQFF
J gene: TRBJ2-3; D gene: TRBD2; V gene: TRBV4-1; clone size: few; CDR3 DNA: TGCGCCCGAGTCGCGGGAGGGAAAGATACGCAGTATTTT; CDR3 protein: CARVAGGKDTQYF
J gene: TRBJ2-3; D gene: -; V gene: TRBV28; clone size: -; CDR3 DNA: TGTGCCAGCCTCAATCGGGGAAGCACAGATACGCAGTATTTT; CDR3 protein: CASLNRGSTDTQYF
J gene: TRBJ2-7; D gene: -; V gene: TRBV7-7; clone size: few; CDR3 DNA: TGTGCCAGCAGCTTAGCGGGAGTCTTCTACGAGCAGTACTTC; CDR3 protein: CASSLAGVFYEQYF
J gene: TRBJ1-2; D gene: -; V gene: TRBV30; clone size: -; CDR3 DNA: TGTGCCTGCAACTATCTTAACTATGGCTACACCTTC; CDR3 protein: CACNYLNYGYTF
J gene: TRBJ1-4; D gene: -; V gene: TRBV9; clone size: -; CDR3 DNA: TGTGCCAGCAGCGTCCGGGACACCCGACGGGGTGAAAAACTGTTTTTT; CDR3 protein: CASSVRDTRRGEKLFF
J gene: TRBJ2-7; D gene: -; V gene: TRBV18; clone size: -; CDR3 DNA: TGTGCCAGCTCACCGACGGGGGCAGGGTACGAGCAGTACTTC; CDR3 protein: CASSPTGAGYEQYF
J gene: TRBJ2-1; D gene: -; V gene: TRBV18; clone size: -; CDR3 DNA: TGTGCCAGCTCACAGACGACCTTACCCTACAATGAGCAGTTCTTC; CDR3 protein: CASSQTTLPYNEQFF
J gene: TRBJ2-7; D gene: -; V gene: TRBV4-3; clone size: -; CDR3 DNA: TGCGCCAGCAGCCAAGATGTCAACCGCTACGAGCAGTACTTC; CDR3 protein: CASSQDVNRYEQYF
J gene: TRBJ1-5; D gene: -; V gene: TRBV5-4; clone size: few; CDR3 DNA: TGTGCCAGCAGCTTGGACAGGGCCGCCGCGCCCCAGCATTTT; CDR3 protein: CASSLDRAAAPQHF
J gene: TRBJ2-3; D gene: -; V gene: TRBV27; clone size: -; CDR3 DNA: TGTGCCAGCAGCCTCGGCCACACAGATACGCAGTATTTT; CDR3 protein: CASSLGHTDTQYF
J gene: TRBJ1-5; D gene: -; V gene: TRBV2; clone size: few; CDR3 DNA: TGTGCCAGCAAATTCGGGGCACTAGGCACCTCCAATCAGCCCCAGCATTTT; CDR3 protein: CASKFGALGTSNQPQHF
J gene: TRBJ2-7; D gene: -; V gene: TRBV5-5; clone size: few; CDR3 DNA: TGTGCCAGCAGCTTGGACAGGGAGTACGAGCAGTACTTC; CDR3 protein: CASSLDREYEQYF
J gene: TRBJ1-1; D gene: -; V gene: TRBV7-6; clone size: few; CDR3 DNA: TGTGCCAGCAGCGCCAATCCGAACACTGAAGCTTTCTTT; CDR3 protein: CASSANPNTEAFF
J gene: TRBJ1-6; D gene: TRBD1; V gene: TRBV5-4; clone size: -; CDR3 DNA: TGTGCCAGCAGCTTGAACTCCGGGACAGGGAATTCACCCCTCCACTTT; CDR3 protein: CASSLNSGTGNSPLHF